The next 30 T cell receptor beta chains were all read from a single sample in a study of cytomegalovirus exposure and HLA in healthy donors. Primers for the PCR totalled 60 Vbeta and 13 Jbeta. Profiled with immunoSEQ multiplex PCR; TCRdb holds only in-frame clones, not every one. This table lists about 82,000 clones. The material sequenced was PBMCs. The source is a woman in her twenties or thirties in good health and CMV-seronegative.

The rearrangement uses TRBV5-1 and TRBJ1-1; D gene uncertain. The CDR3 runs to 15 residues. Per germline, CDR1 SGHRS and CDR2 YFSETQ. V was clipped by 0 bases and J by 0 bases, with 9 bases between them. CDR3 residues: CASSLGPTLNTEAFF. In nucleotides, the CDR3 is TGCGCCAGCAGCTTGGGGCCCACATTGAACACTGAAGCTTTCTTT.

V usage is TRBV5-6 and J usage is TRBJ2-5, with D perhaps TRBD1 (5 bases). Per the germline V gene, CDR1 is SGHDT and CDR2 is YYEEEE. V was trimmed by 1 base and J by 2 bases, leaving 6 bases between them. The CDR3 consists of 13 residues. The CDR3 protein is CASSLRGQETQYF. CDR3 DNA sequence: TGTGCCAGCAGCTTGAGGGGTCAAGAGACCCAGTACTTC.

This rearrangement joins TRBV19 to TRBJ1-2; D uncertain. This CDR3 comprises 13 residues. V lost 4 bases, J lost 4 bases, and 10 bases lay in between. Germline CDR1 LNHDA, CDR2 SQIVND (reference sequence). CDR3 DNA: TGTGCCAGTAGTAGCTCCGGGGTCTATGGCTACACCTTC. Its translation is CASSSSGVYGYTF.

CDR3 residues: CASSIFQGELFF. CDR3 nucleotide sequence: TGTGCCAGTAGTATTTTCCAAGGGGAGCTGTTTTTT. The genes are TRBV19 and TRBJ2-2, with D unresolved. CDR1 and CDR2 from the germline V gene are LNHDA and SQIVND (reference sequence). Trimming took off 3 bases at V and 8 bases at J, with 7 bases between the two ends. The CDR3 covers 12 residues.

This rearrangement joins TRBV14 to TRBJ1-1; D unresolved. Trimming took 1 base from V and 6 from J, leaving 9 bases between them. Germline-derived CDR1 and CDR2 are SGHDN and FVKESK. This CDR3 has 13 residues. In DNA, the CDR3 is TGTGCCAGCAGCCAAGTAGGTACAGCTGAAGCTTTCTTT. It is translated as CASSQVGTAEAFF. The variable domain in full, with the rest retrieved from reference TRBV14 and TRBJ1-1, is EAGVTQFPSHSVIEKGQTVTLRCDPISGHDNLYWYRRVMGKEIKFLLHFVKESKQDESGMPNNRFLAERTGGTYSTLKVQPAELEDSGVYFCASSQVGTAEAFFGQGTRLTVV.

The V gene is TRBV28, the J gene TRBJ1-6, with D perhaps TRBD1 (6 bases). Trimming pared 7 bases from V and 6 bases from J, leaving 10 bases between. The CDR3 is made up of 13 amino acids. Germline-derived CDR1 and CDR2 are MDHEN and SYDVKM. The CDR3 loop is CASKGGGNSPLHF. CDR3 nucleotides: TGTGCCAGCAAGGGGGGGGGTAATTCACCCCTCCACTTT.

About this clone: This sample also contains other DNA sequences that code for the same CDR3. The J gene is TRBJ1-5, the V gene TRBV2; perhaps TRBD1 as D (5 bases). Trimming pared 6 bases from V and 2 bases from J, leaving 8 bases between. The CDR3 extends over 13 amino acids. CDR1 is SNHLY, CDR2 FYNNEI, per germline. CDR3 amino acids: CASRSTGNQPQHF. The CDR3 DNA reads as TGTGCCAGCAGATCGACAGGCAATCAGCCCCAGCATTTT.

This sequence joins TRBV4-1 and TRBJ2-3; D call uncertain. CDR3 size: 15 residues. The germline V and J ends were trimmed by 4 bases and 1 base, with 12 bases remaining between them. CDR1 is MGHRA and CDR2 is YSYEKL in the germline V gene. The CDR3 DNA reads as TGCGCCAGCAGCCCCGACCTAGGCGGCACAGATACGCAGTATTTT. This sequence encodes CASSPDLGGTDTQYF.

The chain is built from TRBV18 and TRBJ1-1; TRBD1 aligns across 10 bases. This CDR3 is 17 amino acids long. From germline, CDR1 is KGHSH and CDR2 LQKENI. V gave up 2 bases and J gave up 3 bases; unmatched junction bases: 9. The CDR3 protein is CASSPMMTGGMDTEAFF. In DNA, the CDR3 is TGTGCCAGCTCACCAATGATGACAGGGGGCATGGACACTGAAGCTTTCTTT.

This sequence joins TRBV6-1 and TRBJ2-7; 8 nucleotides line up with TRBD2. Germline CDR1 is MNHNS and CDR2 is SASEGT. The CDR3 contains 13 residues. The V and J ends lost 2 bases and 7 bases, in that order; junction bases with no gene match: 4. CDR3 amino acids: CASSEIGREEQYF. The CDR3 DNA reads TGTGCCAGCAGTGAAATCGGGAGGGAAGAGCAGTACTTC.

The chain recombines TRBV6-1 with TRBJ2-6; 7 bases agree with TRBD1. The germline V gene has CDR1 MNHNS and CDR2 SASEGT. This CDR3 is built from 15 residues. V trimming: 6 bases; J trimming: 0 bases; junction bases outside the gene matches: 2. The CDR3 is CASRPGGSGANVLTF. The DNA for the CDR3 is TGTGCCAGCAGGCCAGGGGGCTCTGGGGCCAACGTCCTGACTTTC.

The chain uses TRBV30 and TRBJ1-2; the match to TRBD1 covers 7 bases. The CDR3 loop spans 13 amino acids. The ends lost 6 bases at V and 3 bases at J; junction bases unmatched: 7. Germline V lookup: CDR1 GTSNPN, CDR2 SVGIG (reference sequence). Written as DNA, the CDR3 is TGTGCCTGTTTAAATGACAGGGACTATGGCTACACCTTC. This codes for CACLNDRDYGYTF.

In the case of this clone: Other DNA sequences from this sample encode an identical CDR3 as well. V gene TRBV5-1 combines with J gene TRBJ2-7, with 7 positions matching TRBD1. The CDR3 contains 14 residues. V dropped 0 bases and J dropped 2; count of bases not matched to a gene: 2. From germline, CDR1 is SGHRS and CDR2 YFSETQ. The CDR3 sequence is CASSLGDSTYEQYF. In DNA, the CDR3 is TGCGCCAGCAGCTTGGGGGACAGCACCTACGAGCAGTACTTC.

The CDR3 DNA is TGTGCCAGCAGCCCTCCATCAGGCCTTAGCTCCTACAATGAGCAGTTCTTC. This codes for CASSPPSGLSSYNEQFF. The chain employs TRBV7-9 and TRBJ2-1, with D unresolved. This CDR3 spans 17 amino acids. V lost 5 bases and J 0 bases, leaving 17 bases between the germline ends. Germline CDR1 and CDR2: SEHNR and FQNEAQ (reference sequence).

The chain is built from TRBV7-9 and TRBJ2-5, with 11 nucleotides matching TRBD2. The V segment lost 4 bases and the J segment 6 bases; nucleotides outside the gene matches: 13. CDR1 and CDR2 from the germline V gene are SEHNR and FQNEAQ (reference sequence). The CDR3 length is 17 residues. In nucleotides, the CDR3 is TGTGCCAGCAGCTCACTAGCGGGAGAGCCCGGGGATAAGACCCAGTACTTC. Translating gives CASSSLAGEPGDKTQYF. The whole variable domain, remainder taken from reference TRBV7-9 and TRBJ2-5, is DTGVSQNPRHKITKRGQNVTFRCDPISEHNRLYWYRQTLGQGPEFLTYFQNEAQLEKSRLLSDRFSAERPKGSFSTLEIQRTEQGDSAMYLCASSSLAGEPGDKTQYFGPGTRLLVL.

The V and J genes are TRBV20-1 and TRBJ1-4; 7 bases align to TRBD1. Germline CDR1 DFQATT, CDR2 SNEGSKA (reference sequence). The V gene end was trimmed by 4 bases and the J gene end by 11 bases; junction bases not matched to a gene: 4. The CDR3 covers 11 residues. The CDR3 region is CSATTTGKLFF. CDR3 DNA sequence: TGCAGTGCTACCACGACAGGGAAACTGTTTTTT.

This chain connects TRBV6-1 to TRBJ1-1, with a tentative D call TRBD1 (5 bases). The CDR3 has 13 amino acids. Germline CDR1 is MNHNS and CDR2 is SASEGT. Trimming removed 6 bases from V and 3 bases from J, with 11 bases in between. CDR3 nucleotide sequence: TGTGCCAGCAGCCACACAGGTGACACTGAAGCTTTCTTT. Translating it yields CASSHTGDTEAFF.

The chain uses TRBV5-4 and TRBJ1-1; TRBD1 is a possible D gene (5 bases). V was trimmed by 4 bases and J by 2 bases, leaving 12 bases between them. CDR1 and CDR2 (germline): SGHNT, YYREEE (reference sequence). This CDR3 is 14 amino acids long. CDR3 in DNA: TGTGCCAGCAGCCTTGGACAACCTAACACTGAAGCTTTCTTT. It yields the protein CASSLGQPNTEAFF.

The CDR3 loop reads CASSLFWTGGVYKNIQYF. As DNA, the CDR3 is TGCGCCAGCAGCCTTTTCTGGACAGGGGGCGTTTACAAAAACATTCAGTACTTC. J is TRBJ2-4 and V is TRBV5-1; TRBD1 agrees at 11 bases. Germline-derived CDR1 and CDR2 are SGHRS and YFSETQ. The CDR3 loop spans 18 amino acids. Trimming cost V 4 bases and J 3 bases; bases outside gene matches: 12.

The chain uses TRBV19 and TRBJ2-7, with 10 bases identical to TRBD2. The CDR3 runs 15 residues. CDR1 and CDR2 from the germline V gene are LNHDA and SQIVND (reference sequence). Losses at the gene ends were 5 bases for V and 4 bases for J; bases not matched to a gene: 8. CDR3 DNA sequence: TGTGCCAGTAGTCCAGTAGCGGGGGGACATTACGAGCAGTACTTC. The encoded protein is CASSPVAGGHYEQYF.

V gene TRBV5-5 combines with J gene TRBJ1-2; maybe TRBD1 (5 bases). The germline gives CDR1 SGHKS, CDR2 YYEKEE (reference sequence). The CDR3 covers 14 residues. V shed 2 bases and J shed 6 bases, with 14 bases lying between them. CDR3 loop: CASSFDGGSNGYTF. The CDR3 DNA sequence: TGTGCCAGCAGCTTCGACGGGGGTAGTAATGGCTACACCTTC.

This chain uses TRBV11-2 with TRBJ2-2; 11 positions match TRBD2. Germline V gene data show CDR1 as SGHAT and CDR2 as FQNNGV. V lost 5 bases and J lost 5; bases outside the gene matches: 10. The CDR3 spans 17 residues. This chain's CDR3 is CASSQSIAGGGTGELFF. Here the CDR3 DNA reads TGTGCCAGCAGCCAATCTATAGCGGGAGGGGGAACCGGGGAGCTGTTTTTT. The entire variable domain, with the rest obtained from reference TRBV11-2 and TRBJ2-2, is as follows: EAGVAQSPRYKIIEKRQSVAFWCNPISGHATLYWYQQILGQGPKLLIQFQNNGVVDDSQLPKDRFSAERLKGVDSTLKIQPAKLEDSAVYLCASSQSIAGGGTGELFFGEGSRLTVL.

For this clone: This CDR3 is also generated by other DNA sequences in the sample. The chain recombines TRBV30 with TRBJ2-5; no definite D call. The germline V gene has CDR1 GTSNPN and CDR2 SVGIG (reference sequence). This CDR3 comprises 14 residues. Trimming took off 3 bases at V and 4 bases at J, with 15 bases between the two ends. The CDR3 coding sequence is TGTGCCTGGAGACCCGGCTACAGCCGAGAGACCCAGTACTTC. Amino acid sequence: CAWRPGYSRETQYF.

The V and J genes are TRBV30 and TRBJ2-5; D is perhaps TRBD2 (5 bases). Trimming cost V 3 bases and J 0 bases, with 11 bases left between them. Germline values: CDR1 GTSNPN, CDR2 SVGIG (reference sequence). This CDR3 is built from 14 residues. CDR3 loop: CAWRRETHQETQYF. CDR3 nucleotides: TGTGCCTGGAGACGGGAAACCCACCAAGAGACCCAGTACTTC.

This chain joins TRBV19 and TRBJ2-3; 7 positions agree with TRBD2. The germline V gene encodes CDR1 LNHDA and CDR2 SQIVND (reference sequence). The CDR3 extends over 15 amino acids. The ends lost 5 bases at V and 4 bases at J; junction bases unmatched: 9. CDR3 bases: TGTGCCAGTAGTCCCCGACTAGCAGCGGCAGATACGCAGTATTTT. The encoded protein is CASSPRLAAADTQYF.

The chain has TRBV9 and TRBJ2-7, with 7 bases that match TRBD1. The V segment lost 1 base and the J segment 1 base; nucleotides outside the gene matches: 2. Germline loops: CDR1 SGDLS, CDR2 YYNGEE. The CDR3 totals 14 residues. CDR3 protein: CASSVTGESYEQYF. CDR3 coding DNA: TGTGCCAGCAGCGTAACAGGGGAATCCTACGAGCAGTACTTC. The entire variable domain, with the rest obtained from reference TRBV9 and TRBJ2-7, is as follows: DSGVTQTPKHLITATGQRVTLRCSPRSGDLSVYWYQQSLDQGLQFLIQYYNGEERAKGNILERFSAQQFPDLHSELNLSSLELGDSALYFCASSVTGESYEQYFGPGTRLTVT.

The chain is built from TRBV6-5 and TRBJ2-6, with a tentative D call TRBD2 (6 bases). The V end was cut by 6 bases, the J end by 3 bases, with 12 bases between. The CDR3 extends over 15 amino acids. Germline loops: CDR1 MNHEY, CDR2 SVGAGI. CDR3 in DNA: TGTGCCAGCAGCCCCGCGGGGAGTGGGGCCAACGTCCTGACTTTC. Amino acids: CASSPAGSGANVLTF.

The chain joins TRBV29-1 to TRBJ1-1, with 7 bases lining up with TRBD1. This CDR3 region has 13 residues. Germline CDR1 and CDR2: SQVTM and ANQGSEA. J lost 8 bases, V lost 6 bases, and 12 bases had no gene match. CDR3 sequence: CSVAPGTAREAFF. CDR3 nucleotide sequence: TGCAGCGTCGCCCCCGGGACAGCGAGGGAAGCTTTCTTT. The full variable domain, completed using reference TRBV29-1 and TRBJ1-1, is SAVISQKPSRDICQRGTSLTIQCQVDSQVTMMFWYRQQPGQSLTLIATANQGSEATYESGFVIDKFPISRPNLTFSTLTVSNMSPEDSSIYLCSVAPGTAREAFFGQGTRLTVV.

The CDR3 sequence: CASSLAGGVGVYGYTF. CDR3 nucleotides: TGTGCCAGCAGCTTAGCGGGAGGGGTTGGAGTCTATGGCTACACCTTC. V and J are TRBV7-9 and TRBJ1-2; a possible D gene is TRBD1 (5 bases). The CDR3 runs to 16 residues. V was pared by 0 bases and J by 4 bases, with 15 bases between. Germline CDR1 reads SEHNR; CDR2 reads FQNEAQ (reference sequence).

The chain couples TRBV6-6 to TRBJ1-1; the D gene is possibly TRBD1 (6 bases). V was trimmed by 2 bases and J by 3 bases, leaving 13 bases between them. This CDR3 is 15 amino acids long. Per germline, CDR1 MNHNY and CDR2 SVGAGI (reference sequence). The CDR3 sequence is CASSYPVGGHTEAFF. In DNA form, the CDR3 reads TGTGCCAGCAGTTACCCTGTGGGGGGGCACACTGAAGCTTTCTTT.